The TCR beta chain under discussion was sequenced for a study of cytomegalovirus exposure and HLA in healthy donors. The CDR3 has 14 residues. Germline V CDR1 and CDR2: MNHEY, SVGAGI. PCR involved 60 Vbeta and 13 Jbeta primers. Profiling relied on immunoSEQ multiplex PCR, and the TCRdb table lists in-frame clones only, not all of them. Here the sample spans some 210,000 clones, 70% to 80% being singletons. Study-level points and caveats: Exclusion as indistinguishable affected some V segments, including TRBV6-2 and TRBV6-3. The sole available immune exposure information was CMV serostatus.

As regards this clone: Its antigen remains unidentified.

The chain uses TRBV6-5 and TRBJ2-5; TRBD1 matches at 10 bases. The J call is doubtful: the DNA matches TRBJ2-7 better. The TCR comes from a male donor in good health and CMV-seronegative. Input material: PBMCs. For the CDR3, the DNA is TGTGCCAGCAGTTCCGACAGGGGGCTCGACGAGCAGTACTTC. It specifies CASSSDRGLDEQYF.